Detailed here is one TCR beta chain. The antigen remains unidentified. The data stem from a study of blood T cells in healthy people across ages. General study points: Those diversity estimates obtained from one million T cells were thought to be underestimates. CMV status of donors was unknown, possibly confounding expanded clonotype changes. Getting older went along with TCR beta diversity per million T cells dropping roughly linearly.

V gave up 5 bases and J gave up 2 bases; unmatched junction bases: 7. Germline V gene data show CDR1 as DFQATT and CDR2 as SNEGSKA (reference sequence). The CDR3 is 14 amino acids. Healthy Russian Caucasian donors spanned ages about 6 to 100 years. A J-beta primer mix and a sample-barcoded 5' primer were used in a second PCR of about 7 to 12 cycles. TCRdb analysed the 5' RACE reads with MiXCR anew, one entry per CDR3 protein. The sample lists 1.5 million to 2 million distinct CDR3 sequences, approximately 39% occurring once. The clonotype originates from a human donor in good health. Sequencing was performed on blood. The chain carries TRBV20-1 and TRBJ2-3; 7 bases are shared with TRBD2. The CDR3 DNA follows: TGCAGTGCTCCAGGGAGGGGAAACACAGATACGCAGTATTTT. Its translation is CSAPGRGNTDTQYF.